These 27 T cell receptor beta chains share one sample of origin, sequenced in a study of regulatory T cells in long-lasting Graves disease. Time point described: newly diagnosed GD, antithyroid drugs for less than 3 months. PBMC-derived RNA was used for the TCR library. Assembly of TCR beta libraries relied on iRepertoire HTBI primers together with Arm-PCR of CDR3 regions. TCRdb re-derived calls from the multiplex PCR reads in MiXCR, one entry per CDR3 protein. The sample has a few hundred thousand distinct CDR3 sequences, over 15% seen once. The same sample was also used in a study of T cells in Graves' hyperthyroidism and ophthalmopathy.

The sample in question was peripheral blood mononuclear cells (PBMCs), obtained at new diagnosis, from a patient treated with antithyroid drugs. Every receptor here comes from a man aged 35 to 55 with Graves disease.

This clonotype was picked up a small number of times. The gene calls are TRBV20-1 and TRBJ1-3, with D possibly matching TRBD1 (5 bases). The CDR3 extends over 13 amino acids. Trimming took 1 base from V and 2 from J, leaving 6 bases between them. Germline CDR1 DFQATT, CDR2 SNEGSKA (reference sequence). The CDR3 here is CSARAGPGNTIYF. The CDR3 bases are TGCAGTGCTAGAGCGGGGCCTGGAAACACCATATATTTT.

This clonotype showed up many times. This chain's CDR3 is CASSLASMNEQFF. The CDR3 DNA reads as TGTGCCAGCAGCTTAGCGTCGATGAATGAGCAGTTCTTC. The chain carries TRBV7-9 and TRBJ2-1, with D hard to call. Looked up from germline, CDR1 is SEHNR and CDR2 is FQNEAQ (reference sequence). The CDR3 has 13 residues. V dropped 0 bases and J dropped 7 bases, with 7 bases sitting between them.

This clonotype was detected a few times. The CDR3 coding sequence is TGTGCCAGCAGCGTCTCCGGGACAGCCTACAATGAGCAGTTCTTC. Protein product: CASSVSGTAYNEQFF. The chain is built from TRBV9 and TRBJ2-1; 7 nucleotides match TRBD1. V was clipped by 2 bases and J by 2 bases; unmatched bases: 4. The length of the CDR3 is 15 residues. Germline V lookup: CDR1 SGDLS, CDR2 YYNGEE. The full variable domain, its missing parts supplied by reference TRBV9 and TRBJ2-1, is DSGVTQTPKHLITATGQRVTLRCSPRSGDLSVYWYQQSLDQGLQFLIQYYNGEERAKGNILERFSAQQFPDLHSELNLSSLELGDSALYFCASSVSGTAYNEQFFGPGTRLTVL.

This clonotype showed up many times. The CDR3 protein is CASSLRVITDTQYF. CDR3 DNA: TGTGCCAGCAGCCTACGGGTGATCACAGATACGCAGTATTTT. The chain employs TRBV3-1 and TRBJ2-3; D gene uncertain. This CDR3 region has 14 residues. Germline V gene data show CDR1 as LGHDT and CDR2 as YNNKEL (reference sequence). The V end was cut by 4 bases, the J end by 2 bases, with 10 bases between.

The chain has TRBV6-2 or TRBV6-3 and TRBJ2-6; no firm D call. Trimming shortened V by 6 bases and J by 0 bases, and 3 bases separated the two germline ends. CDR1 is MNHEY and CDR2 is SVGEGT in the germline V gene. CDR3 length equals 13 residues. The CDR3 DNA is TGTGCCAGCAGGAACTCTGGGGCCAACGTCCTGACTTTC. It translates to CASRNSGANVLTF.

The gene calls are TRBV28 and TRBJ1-2, with 10 bases that match TRBD1. This CDR3 comprises 15 residues. Germline V lookup: CDR1 MDHEN, CDR2 SYDVKM. Trimming at V came to 3 bases and at J to 4 bases, leaving 5 bases not matched to a gene. In nucleotides, the CDR3 is TGTGCCAGCAGTTTGGGGACAGGGGTTGCCTATGGCTACACCTTC. Residues: CASSLGTGVAYGYTF.

The DNA of the CDR3 is TGTGCCAGCAGCTTAGCAGGCCCTAGCAATCAGCCCCAGCATTTT. This translates into CASSLAGPSNQPQHF. The chain is built from TRBV11-2 and TRBJ1-5; D unclear. Per germline, CDR1 SGHAT and CDR2 FQNNGV. The CDR3 runs to 15 residues. V was trimmed by 1 base and J by 0 bases, leaving 7 bases between them. Full variable domain (missing parts from reference TRBV11-2 and TRBJ1-5): EAGVAQSPRYKIIEKRQSVAFWCNPISGHATLYWYQQILGQGPKLLIQFQNNGVVDDSQLPKDRFSAERLKGVDSTLKIQPAKLEDSAVYLCASSLAGPSNQPQHFGDGTRLSIL.

This clonotype showed up just a few times. J is TRBJ2-5 and V is TRBV7-3; D is unresolved. This CDR3 comprises 15 residues. V was shortened by 0 bases and J by 1 base, with 9 bases between the two germline ends. From germline, CDR1 is SGHTA and CDR2 FQGTGA. CDR3 sequence: CASSLTGGTQETQYF. In nucleotides, the CDR3 is TGTGCCAGCAGCTTAACGGGCGGCACCCAAGAGACCCAGTACTTC. The full variable domain, with the rest looked up from reference TRBV7-3 and TRBJ2-5, is GAGVSQTPSNKVTEKGKYVELRCDPISGHTALYWYRQSLGQGPEFLIYFQGTGAADDSGLPNDRFFAVRPEGSVSTLKIQRTERGDSAVYLCASSLTGGTQETQYFGPGTRLLVL.

This clonotype was detected ten times or more. Here the CDR3 reads CASSLVGSPDTQYF. CDR3 coding DNA: TGTGCCAGCAGCTTAGTCGGGTCCCCAGATACGCAGTATTTT. The V and J genes are TRBV11-3 and TRBJ2-3; D unresolved. Germline CDR1 and CDR2: SGHNT and YENEEA. The ends were cut back, 1 base at V and 4 bases at J, with 9 bases in the middle. The CDR3 contains 14 residues.

The chain recombines TRBV4-1 with TRBJ1-5; 8 nucleotides agree with TRBD1. The germline V gene encodes CDR1 MGHRA and CDR2 YSYEKL. Losses at the gene ends were 3 bases for V and 2 bases for J; bases not matched to a gene: 3. This CDR3 spans 15 amino acids. CDR3 sequence reads: CASSHGTGGNQPQHF. In nucleotides, the CDR3 is TGCGCCAGCAGCCACGGGACAGGAGGCAATCAGCCCCAGCATTTT.

A few counts support this clonotype. The chain uses TRBV5-6 and TRBJ1-4; D may be TRBD1 (5 bases). Germline CDR1 reads SGHDT; CDR2 reads YYEEEE. With 4 bases removed from V and 8 bases from J, the gap between germline ends came to 12 bases. CDR3 length equals 13 residues. The CDR3 DNA is TGTGCCAGCAGCCCGGGTGGGGCCGAAAAACTGTTTTTT. It encodes CASSPGGAEKLFF.

This clonotype was found a few times. The chain couples TRBV28 to TRBJ1-1; no clear D. The length of the CDR3 is 15 residues. The V end was cut by 1 base, the J end by 0 bases, with 9 bases between. CDR1 and CDR2 (germline): MDHEN, SYDVKM. DNA of the CDR3: TGTGCCAGCAGTTTATTGGGCCTCTTGAACACTGAAGCTTTCTTT. As protein: CASSLLGLLNTEAFF.

This clonotype was recorded a few times. The gene calls are TRBV28 and TRBJ1-6; no clear D. CDR1 and CDR2 from the germline V gene are MDHEN and SYDVKM. This CDR3 spans 15 amino acids. V lost 5 bases and J lost 3, with 11 bases in between. This chain's CDR3 is CASSLGEVYNSPLHF. The DNA for the CDR3 is TGTGCCAGCAGTCTGGGAGAAGTCTATAATTCACCCCTCCACTTT. Filled out from reference TRBV28 and TRBJ1-6, the complete variable domain reads DVKVTQSSRYLVKRTGEKVFLECVQDMDHENMFWYRQDPGLGLRLIYFSYDVKMKEKGDIPEGYSVSREKKERFSLILESASTNQTSMYLCASSLGEVYNSPLHFGNGTRLTVT.

This clonotype occurred many times. The chain joins TRBV12-5 to TRBJ2-5; 7 bases align to TRBD1. The CDR3 contains 16 residues. Germline CDR1 LGHNT, CDR2 FRNRAP. With V trimmed by 3 bases and J by 1 base, 8 bases remained unmatched. The CDR3 loop reads CASGFKKTGSQETQYF. The DNA for the CDR3 is TGTGCTAGTGGTTTCAAAAAGACAGGGAGCCAAGAGACCCAGTACTTC.

This clonotype was counted only a few times. The V and J genes are TRBV20-1 and TRBJ1-1; D perhaps matches TRBD1 (5 bases). The CDR3 covers 12 residues. The germline V gene encodes CDR1 DFQATT and CDR2 SNEGSKA (reference sequence). V was trimmed by 6 bases and J by 11 bases, leaving 19 bases between them. The DNA of the CDR3 is TGCAGTGCCCAGCAGGGATCTTTTATCGCTTTCTTT. Its protein product is CSAQQGSFIAFF.

This clonotype came up many times. The chain links TRBV6-1 to TRBJ2-5, with TRBD1 matching 7 bases. Looked up from germline, CDR1 is MNHNS and CDR2 is SASEGT. The V and J ends lost 2 bases and 2 bases, in that order; junction bases with no gene match: 11. The CDR3 consists of 17 residues. Written as DNA, the CDR3 is TGTGCCAGCAGTGAATGGCCGACAGGGACAGCTCAAGAGACCCAGTACTTC. Amino acids: CASSEWPTGTAQETQYF.

The V and J genes are TRBV4-3 and TRBJ2-2; perhaps TRBD1 as D (5 bases). Germline V gene lookup returns CDR1 LGHNA and CDR2 YSLEER. The CDR3 runs to 17 residues. Trimming took 0 bases from V and 4 from J, leaving 15 bases between them. The DNA for the CDR3 is TGCGCCAGCAGCCAAGAAGGTTACCAGGGTTTCACCGGGGAGCTGTTTTTT. As protein: CASSQEGYQGFTGELFF.

A few counts support this clonotype. J is TRBJ1-4 and V is TRBV7-9; 7 bases align to TRBD1. The CDR3 length is 15 residues. V lost 7 bases and J lost 5; bases outside the gene matches: 10. Germline CDR1 and CDR2: SEHNR and FQNEAQ (reference sequence). The chain's CDR3 is CASNLGGRLNEKLFF. CDR3 nucleotides: TGTGCCAGCAATCTAGGGGGCCGCCTCAATGAAAAACTGTTTTTT. Supplemented by reference TRBV7-9 and TRBJ1-4, the full variable domain reads DTGVSQNPRHKITKRGQNVTFRCDPISEHNRLYWYRQTLGQGPEFLTYFQNEAQLEKSRLLSDRFSAERPKGSFSTLEIQRTEQGDSAMYLCASNLGGRLNEKLFFGSGTQLSVL.

This clonotype has only a few counts. This chain links TRBV3-1 with TRBJ2-7; D ambiguous. This CDR3 spans 13 amino acids. Trimming shortened V by 1 base and J by 4 bases, and 8 bases separated the two germline ends. The germline CDR1 and CDR2 sequences are LGHDT and YNNKEL (reference sequence). The CDR3 sequence is CASSQGPGYEQYF. The CDR3, as DNA: TGTGCCAGCAGCCAAGGGCCTGGGTACGAGCAGTACTTC.

This clonotype was seen more than once but under ten times. The chain recombines TRBV4-3 with TRBJ1-5; D gene ambiguous. CDR3 length equals 14 residues. Germline values: CDR1 LGHNA, CDR2 YSLEER. The V and J ends lost 0 bases and 3 bases respectively, with 6 bases between them. In DNA, the CDR3 is TGCGCCAGCAGCCAAGATGACAACAATCAGCCCCAGCATTTT. Its protein product is CASSQDDNNQPQHF.

Only a few counts were recorded for this clonotype. This chain connects TRBV7-9 to TRBJ1-4; D is possibly TRBD1 (5 bases). V dropped 1 base and J dropped 0 bases, with 12 bases sitting between them. The CDR3 contains 17 residues. Germline CDR1 and CDR2: SEHNR and FQNEAQ (reference sequence). This chain's CDR3 is CASSLDHDSATNEKLFF. The CDR3 nucleotides are TGTGCCAGCAGCTTAGATCACGACAGTGCAACTAATGAAAAACTGTTTTTT.

The rearrangement uses TRBV9 and TRBJ1-5; D is unresolved. The germline V gene has CDR1 SGDLS and CDR2 YYNGEE. V lost 5 bases and J lost 5, with 8 bases in between. The CDR3 is 12 residues long. In DNA, the CDR3 is TGTGCCAGCAGGGTATTAGATCAGCCCCAGCATTTT. Encoded protein: CASRVLDQPQHF.

This clonotype was counted ten times or more. This chain joins TRBV20-1 and TRBJ2-1, with D possibly being TRBD1 or TRBD2 (6 bases each). Deletions cut 6 bases from V and 9 bases from J, with 18 bases between. Germline CDR1 reads DFQATT; CDR2 reads SNEGSKA (reference sequence). This CDR3 contains 13 residues. This chain's CDR3 is CSAYLSGGGEQFF. CDR3 nucleotides: TGCAGTGCCTACCTCTCCGGGGGCGGTGAGCAGTTCTTC.

This clonotype turned up a few times. The V call is TRBV9, the J call TRBJ2-4; D possibly corresponds to TRBD1 (5 bases). Germline-derived CDR1 and CDR2 are SGDLS and YYNGEE. Trimming stripped 4 bases from V and 1 base from J, with 15 bases between. There are 16 residues in the CDR3. DNA of the CDR3: TGTGCCAGCAGCCCCTCTCTGGGGCGTGCCAAAAACATTCAGTACTTC. It specifies CASSPSLGRAKNIQYF.

The genes are TRBV5-1 and TRBJ2-5; no clear D. This CDR3 comprises 14 residues. V shed 0 bases and J shed 1 base, with 7 bases lying between them. Germline assignment: CDR1 SGHRS and CDR2 YFSETQ. CDR3 amino acids: CASSLGSIQETQYF. The CDR3 DNA is TGCGCCAGCAGCTTGGGGTCAATCCAAGAGACCCAGTACTTC.

This clonotype was found a few times. The chain links TRBV5-1 to TRBJ1-3, with unresolved D. This CDR3 has 15 amino acids. From germline, CDR1 is SGHRS and CDR2 YFSETQ. Trimming took off 4 bases at V and 2 bases at J, with 13 bases between the two ends. The CDR3 is CASSEFGSPGNTIYF. The CDR3 nucleotides read TGCGCCAGCAGCGAGTTTGGCAGCCCTGGAAACACCATATATTTT.

The genes are TRBV9 and TRBJ1-3; D is undetermined. Trimming took 6 bases from V and 0 from J, leaving 16 bases between them. The CDR3 spans 16 residues. Germline CDR1 reads SGDLS; CDR2 reads YYNGEE. CDR3 sequence: CASTNSPVLSGNTIYF. CDR3 sequence (DNA): TGTGCCAGCACCAATAGTCCGGTTCTCTCTGGAAACACCATATATTTT. The complete variable domain, with remaining parts taken from reference TRBV9 and TRBJ1-3, reads DSGVTQTPKHLITATGQRVTLRCSPRSGDLSVYWYQQSLDQGLQFLIQYYNGEERAKGNILERFSAQQFPDLHSELNLSSLELGDSALYFCASTNSPVLSGNTIYFGEGSWLTVV.